This T cell receptor (beta chain) originates from a study of glioma-infiltrating T cells. Study at large: Low-grade gliomas were grade II; glioblastomas were grade IV at initial diagnosis. The study's findings and limits: Shared blood CDR3 signature motifs marked patients with low tissue-blood divergence.

V was pared by 4 bases and J by 8 bases, with 7 bases of the junction left unmatched. CDR1 is MNHEY and CDR2 is SVGEGT in the germline V gene. The CDR3 consists of 15 residues. As for this clonotype: Its cognate antigen is unknown.

Using RNA template, CDR3s of TCR alpha and beta were amplified with iRepertoire arm-PCR. For one-step reverse transcription and amplification, about 90-450 ng of tissue mRNA or PBMC total RNA was used. One entry per CDR3 protein results from TCRdb running MiXCR on the multiplex PCR reads. Of more than 300,000 distinct CDR3 sequences in the sample, 41% were seen once. Input material: glioma tissue, nonneoplastic brain tissue, or PBMCs (not recorded which). The gene calls are TRBV6-2 or TRBV6-3 and TRBJ2-3; 12 positions match TRBD2. The receptor was derived from a human donor with low-grade glioma or glioblastoma, undergoing nonglioma brain surgery, or in good health (not recorded which). The CDR3 spells CASSSGLAGGRTQYF. CDR3 in DNA: TGTGCCAGCAGTTCGGGCCTAGCGGGGGGGCGTACGCAGTATTTT.